This is a list of T cell receptor beta chains from one sample in a study of T cell changes during pregnancy in multiple sclerosis. The assay was immunoSEQ multiplex PCR, and TCRdb's table has in-frame clones only and misses some. The table includes under 85,000 clones, just over 90% detected once. The sequencing here drew on CD4+ T cells from peripheral blood mononuclear cells, taken in the second trimester of pregnancy. The receptors shown here come from a female donor with multiple sclerosis, enrolled in a pregnancy study. Both conserved end residues are part of each CDR3. D genes are given only for firm matches. Clone size is not always given. Where it is, it says once, few, many or a class for expanded clones.

CDR3 protein	CDR3 DNA	V gene	J gene	D gene	clone size
CATSGSGTLLAEAFF	TGTGCCACCAGCGGGTCCGGGACACTTCTGGCTGAAGCTTTCTTT	TRBV15	TRBJ1-1	.	.
CASSPGVGQGGYTEAFF	TGCGCCAGCAGCCCGGGGGTAGGACAGGGTGGATACACTGAAGCTTTCTTT	TRBV5-1	TRBJ1-1	TRBD1	.
CASSLETGKNTGELFF	TGCGCCAGCAGCTTGGAAACAGGGAAGAACACCGGGGAGCTGTTTTTT	TRBV5-1	TRBJ2-2	.	.
CASSQDPAGGLQETQYF	TGCGCCAGCAGCCAAGATCCCGCGGGGGGGCTCCAAGAGACCCAGTACTTC	TRBV4-1	TRBJ2-5	TRBD2	.
CASSPRTSGGEDTGELFF	TGTGCCAGCAGCCCCCGGACTAGCGGGGGGGAAGACACCGGGGAGCTGTTTTTT	TRBV11-3	TRBJ2-2	TRBD2	.
CSVTGKGDGYTF	TGCAGCGTCACAGGGAAAGGGGACGGCTACACCTTC	TRBV29-1	TRBJ1-2	.	.
CASSTPTGILYEQYF	TGTGCCAGCAGTACGCCGACAGGGATTCTCTACGAGCAGTACTTC	TRBV28	TRBJ2-7	TRBD1	.
CASSLVRGQDTDTQYF	TGTGCCAGCAGCTTAGTCAGGGGCCAAGACACAGATACGCAGTATTTT	TRBV11-2	TRBJ2-3	.	.
CASSEALFGSEAFF	TGTGCCAGCAGTGAAGCGCTTTTCGGTTCCGAAGCTTTCTTT	TRBV2	TRBJ1-1	.	.
CASTNTPRVYGYTF	TGTGCCAGCACCAACACGCCCCGGGTCTATGGCTACACCTTC	TRBV6-5	TRBJ1-2	.	once
CASSEGWKGDTEAFF	TGTGCCAGCAGTGAAGGGTGGAAGGGAGACACTGAAGCTTTCTTT	TRBV6-1	TRBJ1-1	.	once
CSSRGEGDRGTNTGELFF	TGCAGCTCCAGGGGTGAGGGGGACAGGGGGACGAACACCGGGGAGCTGTTTTTT	TRBV29-1	TRBJ2-2	TRBD1	once
CASSPGGTRTNEKLFF	TGTGCCAGCAGCCCAGGGGGGACGAGAACTAATGAAAAACTGTTTTTT	TRBV7-9	TRBJ1-4	TRBD1	.
CASSFTDRARTETQYF	TGCGCCAGCAGCTTCACAGACAGGGCCCGGACAGAGACCCAGTACTTC	TRBV5-1	TRBJ2-5	TRBD1	.
CASSLALSRGSNSPLHF	TGTGCCAGCAGCTTAGCGCTAAGTCGGGGAAGCAATTCACCCCTCCACTTT	TRBV7-6	TRBJ1-6	.	.
CASSIVLGANEQFF	TGTGCCAGTAGTATAGTATTGGGGGCGAATGAGCAGTTCTTC	TRBV19	TRBJ2-1	.	.
CASTLDRGGTEAFF	TGTGCCAGCACCCTGGACAGGGGTGGCACTGAAGCTTTCTTT	TRBV5-6	TRBJ1-1	TRBD1	.
CASSTSGGSYNSPLHF	TGCGCCAGCAGCACATCAGGGGGCTCCTATAATTCACCCCTCCACTTT	TRBV5-1	TRBJ1-6	TRBD1	.
CASSQVPGQGIYEQYF	TGTGCCAGCAGCCAAGTACCGGGACAGGGGATCTACGAGCAGTACTTC	TRBV7-6	TRBJ2-7	TRBD1	.
CASSLAVSSNEQFF	TGTGCCAGCAGCTTAGCGGTGAGTTCCAATGAGCAGTTCTTC	TRBV7-8	TRBJ2-1	.	.
CASSQDGSGKRGDQPQHF	TGCGCCAGCAGCCAAGATGGCTCGGGAAAGCGTGGGGATCAGCCCCAGCATTTT	TRBV4-1	TRBJ1-5	.	.
CASSLIAGGMADTQYF	TGTGCCAGCAGCTTAATAGCGGGGGGAATGGCAGATACGCAGTATTTT	TRBV7-3	TRBJ2-3	TRBD2	.
CASSQVRTSGRAGEQFF	TGCGCCAGCAGCCAAGTCCGGACTAGCGGGAGGGCCGGGGAGCAGTTCTTC	TRBV4-1	TRBJ2-1	TRBD2	.
CASSVMAKGVNTEAFF	TGTGCCAGCAGCGTAATGGCAAAGGGGGTGAACACTGAAGCTTTCTTT	TRBV9	TRBJ1-1	.	.
CASSPQQSGTNYGYTF	TGTGCCAGCAGCCCGCAACAATCCGGGACTAACTATGGCTACACCTTC	TRBV7-2	TRBJ1-2	.	.
CASSLSSSYEQYF	TGTGCCAGCAGCTTATCGAGCTCCTACGAGCAGTACTTC	TRBV7-6	TRBJ2-7	.	.
CASSAGTGVYNEQFF	TGTGCCAGCAGCGCCGGGACAGGGGTCTACAATGAGCAGTTCTTC	TRBV6-1	TRBJ2-1	TRBD1	.
CASSPMGRGPYEQYF	TGTGCCAGCAGCCCGATGGGGCGCGGACCCTACGAGCAGTACTTC	TRBV9	TRBJ2-7	.	.
CATSLRTSGTDTQYF	TGTGCCACCAGCTTACGGACTAGCGGCACAGATACGCAGTATTTT	TRBV15	TRBJ2-3	TRBD2	.
CASSVVGAVQETQYF	TGTGCCAGCAGCGTAGTGGGGGCAGTCCAAGAGACCCAGTACTTC	TRBV9	TRBJ2-5	.	.
CASSHSAQYNEQFF	TGTGCCAGCAGCCATAGCGCCCAATACAATGAGCAGTTCTTC	TRBV7-2	TRBJ2-1	.	.
CASTNRDQGAHSPLHF	TGTGCCAGCACAAACAGGGACCAGGGGGCTCATTCACCCCTCCACTTT	TRBV18	TRBJ1-6	TRBD1	.
CASISGPNEKLFF	TGTGCCAGCATCTCAGGGCCTAATGAAAAACTGTTTTTT	TRBV28	TRBJ1-4	.	.
CASKIGGGGDTQYF	TGTGCCAGTAAAATAGGGGGGGGCGGAGATACGCAGTATTTT	TRBV19	TRBJ2-3	.	.
CASSGQGFNDGYTF	TGTGCCAGCAGTGGACAGGGGTTTAACGATGGCTACACCTTC	TRBV2	TRBJ1-2	TRBD1	.
CASSIRAGANVLTF	TGTGCCAGTAGTATCCGAGCTGGGGCCAACGTCCTGACTTTC	TRBV19	TRBJ2-6	.	.
CASSFVGGDTQYF	TGTGCCAGCAGTTTCGTAGGGGGAGATACGCAGTATTTT	TRBV7-2	TRBJ2-3	.	.
CAAQGGPATLTPYTF	TGTGCCGCCCAGGGAGGGCCCGCGACACTAACACCCTACACCTTC	TRBV7-9	TRBJ1-2	.	.
CASSFRERANNEQFF	TGCGCCAGCAGCTTTAGGGAGAGAGCTAACAATGAGCAGTTCTTC	TRBV5-1	TRBJ2-1	.	.
CASSPRPGTGAIGLAGVRETQYF	TGTGCCAGCAGCCCCCGTCCCGGGACAGGAGCAATCGGACTAGCGGGTGTACGAGAGACCCAGTACTTC	TRBV4-2	TRBJ2-5	TRBD2	.
CASSFDGGPGELFF	TGCGCCAGCAGCTTCGATGGGGGCCCCGGGGAGCTGTTTTTT	TRBV5-1	TRBJ2-2	.	.
CASSPGQGIMETQYF	TGTGCCAGCAGCCCGGGACAGGGGATCATGGAGACCCAGTACTTC	TRBV5-6	TRBJ2-5	TRBD1	.
CASSLGGGRDEKLFF	TGTGCCAGCAGCTTGGGAGGGGGCAGGGATGAAAAACTGTTTTTT	TRBV5-4	TRBJ1-4	TRBD1	.
CASSGYRDRGLSSYEQYF	TGTGCCAGCAGCGGGTACCGGGACAGGGGCCTGAGCTCCTACGAGCAGTATTTC	TRBV11-3	TRBJ2-7	TRBD1	.
CASSLDRDSAGELFF	TGTGCCAGCTCATTAGACAGGGATTCCGCCGGGGAGCTGTTTTTT	TRBV18	TRBJ2-2	TRBD1	.
CASSNQRGLNIQYF	TGTGCCAGCAGCAATCAGCGGGGGCTGAACATTCAGTACTTC	TRBV5-8	TRBJ2-4	TRBD2	once
CASSPEMVSYEQYF	TGTGCCAGCAGCCCGGAGATGGTATCCTACGAGCAGTACTTC	TRBV9	TRBJ2-7	.	.
CASSQDGGTSAVYEQFF	TGTGCCAGCAGCCAAGACGGTGGGACTAGCGCCGTTTATGAGCAGTTCTTC	TRBV14	TRBJ2-1	TRBD2	.
CASSLDGTAGGPLESYEQYF	TGCGCCAGCAGCTTGGATGGGACGGCGGGAGGGCCTTTAGAATCCTACGAGCAGTACTTC	TRBV5-1	TRBJ2-7	TRBD2	.
CASRRQINYGYTF	TGTGCCAGCAGGCGACAGATTAACTATGGCTACACCTTC	TRBV6-1	TRBJ1-2	.	once
CASTKKGTSGNQETQYF	TGCGCCAGCACTAAAAAGGGGACTAGCGGGAACCAAGAGACCCAGTACTTC	TRBV5-1	TRBJ2-5	TRBD2	.
CASRDFLETQYF	TGTGCCAGCAGGGACTTTTTGGAGACCCAGTACTTC	TRBV18	TRBJ2-5	.	.
CASSFLVRNTEAFF	TGTGCCAGCAGCTTTCTTGTTCGGAACACTGAAGCTTTCTTT	TRBV7-2	TRBJ1-1	.	.
CASSGQDQPQHF	TGTGCCAGTAGTGGACAGGATCAGCCCCAGCATTTT	TRBV19	TRBJ1-5	TRBD1	.
CASSGGTSGSSYEQYF	TGTGCCAGCAGTGGGGGAACTAGCGGGAGCTCCTACGAGCAGTACTTC	TRBV6-1	TRBJ2-7	TRBD2	.
CASLRGTGTGDNNEQFF	TGTGCCAGCCTCAGGGGAACCGGGACAGGGGATAACAATGAGCAGTTCTTC	TRBV7-9	TRBJ2-1	TRBD1	.